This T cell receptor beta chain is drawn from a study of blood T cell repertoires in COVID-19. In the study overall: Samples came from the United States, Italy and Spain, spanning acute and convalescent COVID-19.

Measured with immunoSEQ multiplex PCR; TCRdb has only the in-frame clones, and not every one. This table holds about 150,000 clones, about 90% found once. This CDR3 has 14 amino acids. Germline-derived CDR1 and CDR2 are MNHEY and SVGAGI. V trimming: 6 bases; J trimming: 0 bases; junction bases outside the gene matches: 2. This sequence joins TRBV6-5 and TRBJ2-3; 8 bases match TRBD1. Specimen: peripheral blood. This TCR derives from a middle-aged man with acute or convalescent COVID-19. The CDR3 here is CASRDRGSTDTQYF. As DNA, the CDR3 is TGTGCCAGCAGAGACAGGGGTAGCACAGATACGCAGTATTTT.